The rows below give T cell receptor beta chains drawn from one sample of a study of T cell responses to AZD1222 COVID-19 vaccine. The table came from immunoSEQ multiplex PCR; TCRdb's copy has only in-frame clones and leaves some out. The sample has 95,000 to 150,000 clones, around 87% seen once. The sequences come from peripheral blood, collected on day 0 of AZD1222 vaccination. These receptors all stem from an adult in good health. The CDR3 runs from the conserved cysteine through the conserved F or W. The order of the fields is V gene, clone size, J gene, D gene, CDR3 protein, CDR3 DNA. A D gene is named only where the DNA matches it firmly. Some rows mark clone size as missing; the rest say once, few, many or name a class of expanded clone.

TRBV25-1	-	TRBJ1-5	-	CASSDWGGNQPQHF	TGTGCCAGCAGTGACTGGGGGGGCAATCAGCCCCAGCATTTT
TRBV27	-	TRBJ2-3	-	CASSLFGVKFSDTQYF	TGTGCCAGCAGTTTATTTGGGGTTAAGTTTTCAGATACGCAGTATTTT
TRBV7-6	-	TRBJ1-5	-	CASSLDEGLQVPQHF	TGTGCCAGCAGCTTAGATGAAGGTCTCCAAGTGCCCCAGCATTTT
TRBV3-1/TRBV3-2	-	TRBJ1-1	-	CASSQEEGEAFF	TGTGCCAGCAGCCAAGAAGAGGGAGAAGCTTTCTTT
TRBV6-1	once	TRBJ1-5	TRBD1	CASSSTGVWNQPQHF	TGTGCCAGCAGTTCCACAGGGGTGTGGAATCAGCCCCAGCATTTT
TRBV29-1	-	TRBJ2-7	TRBD2	CSVGGVASGRAFSYEQYF	TGCAGCGTTGGAGGGGTGGCTAGCGGGAGGGCCTTCTCCTACGAGCAGTACTTC
TRBV5-1	-	TRBJ1-6	-	CASSLGRSSYNSPLHF	TGCGCCAGCAGCTTAGGGCGGAGCTCCTATAATTCACCCCTCCACTTT
TRBV5-3	-	TRBJ2-5	-	CARSQRQQETQYF	TGTGCCAGAAGCCAACGACAGCAAGAGACCCAGTACTTC
TRBV7-9	-	TRBJ2-7	TRBD1	CASSGTGTATYEQYF	TGTGCCAGCAGCGGCACCGGGACAGCGACTTACGAGCAGTACTTC
TRBV12-5	once	TRBJ1-2	-	CASGLVIRSDGNYGYTF	TGTGCTAGTGGTTTGGTAATTCGCTCTGACGGCAACTATGGCTACACCTTC
TRBV11-1	-	TRBJ2-7	TRBD1	CASSGWTGSSYEQYF	TGTGCCAGCAGCGGGTGGACAGGGAGCTCCTACGAGCAGTACTTC
TRBV6-1	once	TRBJ2-4	-	CASSENRLAKNIQYF	TGTGCCAGCAGTGAGAACAGACTAGCCAAAAACATTCAGTACTTC
TRBV24-1	-	TRBJ2-1	TRBD2	CATSEPSGDNEQFF	TGTGCCACCAGTGAACCTAGCGGGGACAATGAGCAGTTCTTC
TRBV11-2	-	TRBJ1-1	-	CASSSYRTGAEAFF	TGTGCCAGCAGCTCCTACCGGACGGGAGCTGAAGCTTTCTTT
TRBV21-1	-	TRBJ1-5	-	CARDRGQNNQPQHF	TGTGCCAGAGACAGGGGGCAGAACAATCAGCCCCAGCATTTT
TRBV27	-	TRBJ1-2	-	CASSLLGAAQTNYGYTF	TGTGCCAGCAGTTTACTAGGGGCAGCACAAACTAACTATGGCTACACCTTC